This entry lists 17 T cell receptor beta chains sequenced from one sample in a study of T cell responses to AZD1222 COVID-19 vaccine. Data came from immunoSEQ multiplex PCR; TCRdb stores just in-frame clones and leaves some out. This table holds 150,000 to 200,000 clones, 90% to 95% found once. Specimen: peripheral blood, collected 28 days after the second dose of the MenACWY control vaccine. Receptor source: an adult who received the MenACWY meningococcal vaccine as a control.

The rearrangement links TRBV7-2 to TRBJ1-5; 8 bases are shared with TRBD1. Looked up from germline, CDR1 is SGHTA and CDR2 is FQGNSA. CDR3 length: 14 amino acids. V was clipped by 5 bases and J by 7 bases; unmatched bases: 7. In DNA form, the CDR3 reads TGTGCCAGCAGCCTGACAGGGGTGGGCCAGCCCCAGCATTTT. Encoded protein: CASSLTGVGQPQHF.

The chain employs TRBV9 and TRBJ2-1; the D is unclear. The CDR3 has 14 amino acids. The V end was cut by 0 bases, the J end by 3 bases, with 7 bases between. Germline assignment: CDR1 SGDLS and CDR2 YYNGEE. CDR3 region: CASSVANSYNEQFF. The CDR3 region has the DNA TGTGCCAGCAGCGTAGCAAACAGCTACAATGAGCAGTTCTTC.

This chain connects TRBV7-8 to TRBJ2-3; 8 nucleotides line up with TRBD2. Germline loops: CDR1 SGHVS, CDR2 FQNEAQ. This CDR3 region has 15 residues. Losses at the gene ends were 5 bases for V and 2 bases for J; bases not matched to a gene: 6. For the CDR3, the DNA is TGTGCCAGCAGCAACGGGAGGGTCCTCACAGATACGCAGTATTTT. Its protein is CASSNGRVLTDTQYF.

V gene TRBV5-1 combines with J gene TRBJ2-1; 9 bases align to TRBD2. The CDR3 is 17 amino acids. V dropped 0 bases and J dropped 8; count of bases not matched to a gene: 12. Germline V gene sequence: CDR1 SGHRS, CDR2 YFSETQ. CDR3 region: CASSLANLAGGKDEQFF. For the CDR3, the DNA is TGCGCCAGCAGCTTGGCCAATTTGGCGGGAGGGAAGGATGAGCAGTTCTTC.

The CDR3 sequence: CASSLGALAGGPTDTQYF. The CDR3 DNA is TGTGCCAGCAGCTTGGGGGCTCTAGCGGGAGGGCCCACAGATACGCAGTATTTT. The chain couples TRBV5-6 to TRBJ2-3, with TRBD2 matching over 12 bases. Losses at the gene ends were 0 bases for V and 2 bases for J; bases not matched to a gene: 7. This CDR3 comprises 18 residues. The germline CDR1 and CDR2 sequences are SGHDT and YYEEEE.

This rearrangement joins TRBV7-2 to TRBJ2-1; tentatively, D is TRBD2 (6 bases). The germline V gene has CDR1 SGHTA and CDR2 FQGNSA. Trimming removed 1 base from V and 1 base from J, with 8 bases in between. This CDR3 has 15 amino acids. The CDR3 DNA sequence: TGTGCCAGCAGCTTAGGGGCGGGATCCTACAATGAGCAGTTCTTC. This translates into CASSLGAGSYNEQFF.

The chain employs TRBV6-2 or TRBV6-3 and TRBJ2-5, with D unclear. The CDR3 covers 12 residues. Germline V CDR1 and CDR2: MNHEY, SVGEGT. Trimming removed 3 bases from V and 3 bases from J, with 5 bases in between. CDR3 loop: CASSYREETQYF. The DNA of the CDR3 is TGTGCCAGCAGTTATAGAGAAGAGACCCAGTACTTC.

The CDR3 reads CAWSTGLALNEQFF. CDR3 sequence (DNA): TGTGCCTGGAGTACCGGACTAGCCCTCAATGAGCAGTTCTTC. The V gene is TRBV30, the J gene TRBJ2-1; TRBD2 matches at 8 bases. The germline gives CDR1 GTSNPN, CDR2 SVGIG (reference sequence). V trimming: 2 bases; J trimming: 6 bases; junction bases outside the gene matches: 6. CDR3 length equals 14 residues.

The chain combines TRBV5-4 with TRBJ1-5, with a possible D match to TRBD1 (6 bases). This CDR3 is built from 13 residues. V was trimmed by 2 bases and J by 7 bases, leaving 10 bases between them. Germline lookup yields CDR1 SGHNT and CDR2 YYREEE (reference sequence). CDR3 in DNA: TGTGCCAGCAGCTTCGGGGGGCGACAGCCCCAGCATTTT. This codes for CASSFGGRQPQHF.

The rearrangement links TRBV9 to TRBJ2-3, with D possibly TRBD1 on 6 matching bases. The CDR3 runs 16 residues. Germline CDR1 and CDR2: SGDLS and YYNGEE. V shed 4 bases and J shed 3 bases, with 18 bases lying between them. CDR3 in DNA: TGTGCCAGCAGCACCCGGGACACCTCGTATACAGATACGCAGTATTTT. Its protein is CASSTRDTSYTDTQYF.

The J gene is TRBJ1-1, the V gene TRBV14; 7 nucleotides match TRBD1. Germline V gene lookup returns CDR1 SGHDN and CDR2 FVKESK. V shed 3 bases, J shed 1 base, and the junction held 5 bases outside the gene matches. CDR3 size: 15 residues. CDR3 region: CASSQDRTKNTEAFF. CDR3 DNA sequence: TGTGCCAGCAGCCAGGACAGGACCAAGAACACTGAAGCTTTCTTT.

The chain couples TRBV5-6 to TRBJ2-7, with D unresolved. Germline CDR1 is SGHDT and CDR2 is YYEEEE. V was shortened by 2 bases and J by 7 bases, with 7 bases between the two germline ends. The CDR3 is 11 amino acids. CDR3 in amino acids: CASSLSGEQYF. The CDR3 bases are TGTGCCAGCAGCTTAAGTGGAGAGCAGTACTTC.

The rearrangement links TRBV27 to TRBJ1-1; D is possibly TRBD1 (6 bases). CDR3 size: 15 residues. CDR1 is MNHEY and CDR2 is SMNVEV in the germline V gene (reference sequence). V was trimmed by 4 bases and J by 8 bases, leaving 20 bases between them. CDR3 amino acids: CASSSLTGWADEAFF. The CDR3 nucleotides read TGTGCCAGCAGTTCCCTGACAGGTTGGGCGGACGAAGCTTTCTTT.

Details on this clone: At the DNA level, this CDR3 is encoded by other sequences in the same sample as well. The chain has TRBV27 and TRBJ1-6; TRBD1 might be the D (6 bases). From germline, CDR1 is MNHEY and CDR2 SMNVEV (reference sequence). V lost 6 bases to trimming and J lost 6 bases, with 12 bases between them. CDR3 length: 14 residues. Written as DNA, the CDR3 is TGTGCCAGCAGCCTACAGGGTGGTAATTCACCCCTCCACTTT. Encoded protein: CASSLQGGNSPLHF.

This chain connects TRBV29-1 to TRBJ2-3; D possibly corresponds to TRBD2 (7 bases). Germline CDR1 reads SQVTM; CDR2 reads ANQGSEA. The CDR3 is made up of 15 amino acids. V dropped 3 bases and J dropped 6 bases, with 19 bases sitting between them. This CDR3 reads CSVERRGAYSDTQYF. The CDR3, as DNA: TGCAGCGTTGAGCGACGGGGGGCGTATTCCGATACGCAGTATTTT.

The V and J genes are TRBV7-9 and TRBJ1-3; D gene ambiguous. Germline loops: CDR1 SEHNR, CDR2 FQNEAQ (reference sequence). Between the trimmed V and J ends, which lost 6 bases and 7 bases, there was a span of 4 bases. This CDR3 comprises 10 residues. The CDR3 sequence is CASSSNTIYF. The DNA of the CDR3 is TGTGCCAGCAGTTCTAACACCATATATTTT.

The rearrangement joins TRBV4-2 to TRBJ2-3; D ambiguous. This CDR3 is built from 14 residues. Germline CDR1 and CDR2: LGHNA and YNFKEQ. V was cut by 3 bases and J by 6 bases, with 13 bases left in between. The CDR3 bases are TGTGCCAGCAGCCAGACCCAAATGGCCGATACGCAGTATTTT. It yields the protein CASSQTQMADTQYF.